The 5 T cell receptor beta chains given below trace back to one sample, sequenced in a study of T cells after yellow fever vaccination. TCRdb used MiXCR to reprocess the 5' RACE reads, holding one entry per CDR3 protein. The table records some 260,000 distinct CDR3 sequences, about 5.2% of them present only once. Here the sequenced sample was CD4+ T cells sorted from PBMCs, taken on the day of the yellow fever booster vaccination. All receptors come from a man aged 18 to 35 who received the YFV17D yellow fever vaccine.

V gene TRBV4-2 combines with J gene TRBJ2-3; TRBD2 matches 7 bases. The CDR3 sequence is 17 residues long. The V and J ends lost 4 bases and 2 bases, in that order; junction bases with no gene match: 12. Germline lookup yields CDR1 LGHNA and CDR2 YNFKEQ. The CDR3 is CASSPGLWGGYTDTQYF. CDR3 coding DNA: TGTGCCAGCAGCCCGGGACTGTGGGGGGGGTACACAGATACGCAGTATTTT.

This clonotype was detected ten times or more. The V call is TRBV2, the J call TRBJ1-6; no clear D gene. The germline V gene encodes CDR1 SNHLY and CDR2 FYNNEI. The CDR3 length is 11 residues. The V end was cut by 3 bases, the J end by 14 bases, with 8 bases between. DNA for the CDR3: TGTGCCAGCAGTGAGGGAACGTCCCTCCACTTT. It translates to CASSEGTSLHF.

This clonotype was recorded many times. The chain uses TRBV6-2 or TRBV6-3 and TRBJ2-2, with D possibly TRBD1 on 6 matching bases. The V end lost 6 bases, the J end lost 1 base, and 21 bases lay between the germline ends. Germline V CDR1 and CDR2: MNHEY, SVGEGT. CDR3 length: 18 residues. CDR3 residues: CASRRDTRRIRNTGELFF. The CDR3 nucleotides read TGTGCCAGCAGACGGGACACCAGGAGGATCCGGAACACCGGGGAGCTGTTTTTT.

This clonotype was counted many times. The CDR3 DNA reads TGTGCCAGCGGGGGGATCGACGAGCAGTACTTC. This translates into CASGGIDEQYF. V is TRBV12-3 or TRBV12-4 and J is TRBJ2-7; possible D gene TRBD2, 6 bases. V was cut by 8 bases and J by 5 bases, with 10 bases left in between. The CDR3 contains 11 residues.

This rearrangement joins TRBV5-1 to TRBJ1-2; weak D call: TRBD1 (6 bases). Germline lookup yields CDR1 SGHRS and CDR2 YFSETQ. The V and J ends lost 2 bases and 4 bases respectively, with 18 bases between them. The CDR3 runs 16 residues. The CDR3 nucleotides are TGCGCCAGCAGCTTCGGGGGCAGGGCGTATGGCTATGGCTACACCTTC. Translation gives CASSFGGRAYGYGYTF. Variable domain in full (rest from reference TRBV5-1 and TRBJ1-2): KAGVTQTPRYLIKTRGQQVTLSCSPISGHRSVSWYQQTPGQGLQFLFEYFSETQRNKGNFPGRFSGRQFSNSRSEMNVSTLELGDSALYLCASSFGGRAYGYGYTFGSGTRLTVV.